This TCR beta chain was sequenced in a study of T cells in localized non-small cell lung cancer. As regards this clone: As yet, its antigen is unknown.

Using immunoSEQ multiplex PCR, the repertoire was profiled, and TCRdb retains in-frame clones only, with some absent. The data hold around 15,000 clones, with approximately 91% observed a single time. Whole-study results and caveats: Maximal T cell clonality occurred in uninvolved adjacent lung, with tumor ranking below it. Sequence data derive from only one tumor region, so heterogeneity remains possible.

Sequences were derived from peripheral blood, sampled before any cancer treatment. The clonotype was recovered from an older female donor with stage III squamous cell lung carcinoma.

The CDR3: CASTFPPGGRNTEAFF. The CDR3 DNA reads TGCGCCAGCACCTTCCCGCCCGGGGGAAGAAACACTGAAGCTTTCTTT. This chain links TRBV4-1 with TRBJ1-1, with D possibly TRBD1 on 5 matching bases. The germline V gene has CDR1 MGHRA and CDR2 YSYEKL. The ends were cut back, 7 bases at V and 2 bases at J, with 20 bases in the middle. CDR3 length equals 16 residues.